This TCR beta chain was sequenced in a study of cytomegalovirus exposure and HLA in healthy donors. The wider study: In an earlier analysis, 90 million to 130 million unique TCR beta sequences were found from about 179 million T cells.

Germline V gene sequence: CDR1 SGHRS, CDR2 YFSETQ. V was shortened by 10 bases and J by 4 bases, with 14 bases between the two germline ends. The CDR3 consists of 13 residues. This clone has only one observation. With 60 Vbeta and 13 Jbeta primers, the PCR was carried out. Measured with immunoSEQ multiplex PCR; TCRdb has only the in-frame clones, and not every one. The sample lists some 160,000 clones; about two thirds were seen once. The genes are TRBV5-1 and TRBJ2-2; tentatively, D is TRBD1 (5 bases). The receptor's source is a man in his 60s in good health and CMV-seronegative. Sequences were obtained from PBMCs. Written as DNA, the CDR3 is TGCGCCCGTACGACAGACAGCACCGGGGAGCTGTTTTTT. Protein product: CARTTDSTGELFF.